Below, 20 T cell receptor beta chains from the same sample are listed, as sequenced in a study of chemoradiotherapy in HPV16-positive cancers. Produced via immunoSEQ multiplex PCR; TCRdb's table is partial and in-frame only. Here the sample spans some 20,000 clones, roughly 82% being singletons. The sequencing here drew on blood, taken from a patient who underwent chemoradiotherapy. Receptor source: a human donor with HPV-associated anogenital cancer.

The CDR3: CASGLRASSSYNSPLHF. The CDR3, as DNA: TGTGCTAGTGGTCTCCGAGCAAGTAGCTCCTATAATTCACCCCTCCACTTT. This chain links TRBV12-5 with TRBJ1-6; no reliable D call. This CDR3 is built from 17 residues. Trimming shortened V by 5 bases and J by 0 bases, and 14 bases separated the two germline ends. Germline CDR1 is LGHNT and CDR2 is FRNRAP.

The CDR3 DNA sequence: TGTGCCAGCAGCTTGAATCCCGGGGGGGACACCGGGGAGCTGTTTTTT. Its protein product is CASSLNPGGDTGELFF. This chain joins TRBV7-3 and TRBJ2-2, with 8 nucleotides matching TRBD2. Per the germline V gene, CDR1 is SGHTA and CDR2 is FQGTGA. The CDR3 has 16 amino acids. V shed 3 bases, J shed 3 bases, and the junction held 6 bases outside the gene matches.

The V call is TRBV5-6, the J call TRBJ1-5; tentatively, D is TRBD1 (6 bases). Trimming left V 3 bases short and J 3 bases short, with 10 bases between. The germline gives CDR1 SGHDT, CDR2 YYEEEE. This CDR3 contains 14 residues. CDR3 loop: CASSSDRNNQPQHF. The CDR3 DNA follows: TGTGCCAGCAGCTCGGACAGAAACAATCAGCCCCAGCATTTT.

The chain uses TRBV19 and TRBJ2-5; D is perhaps TRBD2 (7 bases). V was trimmed by 7 bases and J by 5 bases, leaving 20 bases between them. The CDR3 covers 15 residues. Germline assignment: CDR1 LNHDA and CDR2 SQIVND (reference sequence). CDR3 coding DNA: TGTGCCAGTATGGCGGGGGCAAGGCGGTACGAGACCCAGTACTTC. This translates into CASMAGARRYETQYF.

The V and J genes are TRBV9 and TRBJ1-1; TRBD1 might be the D (6 bases). Germline CDR1 reads SGDLS; CDR2 reads YYNGEE. V was cut by 3 bases and J by 7 bases, with 16 bases left in between. This CDR3 region has 14 residues. The CDR3 region is CASSATDRFFEAFF. The CDR3 DNA follows: TGTGCCAGCAGCGCCACGGACAGATTTTTTGAAGCTTTCTTT.

In its sample, this clone was seen once. The CDR3 protein is CASSPGRGLGNEKLFF. The DNA for the CDR3 is TGTGCCAGCAGCCCGGGGAGGGGGCTAGGAAATGAAAAACTGTTTTTT. The V call is TRBV7-2, the J call TRBJ1-4, with 7 bases identical to TRBD1. This CDR3 region has 16 residues. V shed 5 bases and J 5 bases; nucleotides not matched to a gene: 11. Germline loops: CDR1 SGHTA, CDR2 FQGNSA. The full variable domain, completed using reference TRBV7-2 and TRBJ1-4, is GAGVSQSPSNKVTEKGKDVELRCDPISGHTALYWYRQSLGQGLEFLIYFQGNSAPDKSGLPSDRFSAERTGGSVSTLTIQRTQQEDSAVYLCASSPGRGLGNEKLFFGSGTQLSVL.

In this sample, this clone turned up once. The V gene is TRBV12-5, the J gene TRBJ1-1, with 9 bases that match TRBD1. This CDR3 has 16 amino acids. Germline V gives CDR1 LGHNT, CDR2 FRNRAP. V lost 0 bases, J lost 4 bases, and 6 bases stayed unmatched. CDR3 region: CASGLVLGQGPTEAFF. The CDR3 DNA follows: TGTGCTAGTGGTTTGGTACTGGGACAGGGCCCCACTGAAGCTTTCTTT.

This sequence joins TRBV7-9 and TRBJ2-1; 7 bases are shared with TRBD1. J gave up 5 bases and V 5 bases, and 9 bases lay outside the gene matches. Germline values: CDR1 SEHNR, CDR2 FQNEAQ (reference sequence). The CDR3 length is 15 residues. In DNA form, the CDR3 reads TGTGCCAGCAGCGGATGGACAGGTCGAAACAATGAGCAGTTCTTC. Its protein is CASSGWTGRNNEQFF.

CDR3 sequence (DNA): TGTGCCAGCAGCCTGGGACTAGCGGGGAGCTCCTACGAGCAGTACTTC. Translating gives CASSLGLAGSSYEQYF. The chain has TRBV7-6 and TRBJ2-7; the match to TRBD2 covers 13 bases. The germline V gene encodes CDR1 SGHVS and CDR2 FNYEAQ. The CDR3 has 16 residues. Trimming took 5 bases from V and 0 from J; bases not matched to a gene: 4.

J is TRBJ2-3 and V is TRBV7-2; no reliable D call. Germline V gives CDR1 SGHTA, CDR2 FQGNSA. The CDR3 sequence is 14 residues long. Trimming removed 1 base at V and 4 bases at J, with 9 bases between. CDR3 sequence: CASSLGHQSDTQYF. In DNA form, the CDR3 reads TGTGCCAGCAGCTTAGGTCACCAGTCAGATACGCAGTATTTT.

This chain links TRBV10-1 with TRBJ2-3; D not resolved. V was cut by 8 bases and J by 2 bases, with 17 bases left in between. There are 15 residues in the CDR3. Germline V gives CDR1 WNHNN, CDR2 SYGVQD (reference sequence). This CDR3 is CASARDSMPTDTQYF. Written as DNA, the CDR3 is TGCGCCAGCGCAAGAGACTCGATGCCCACAGATACGCAGTATTTT.

This clone was picked up one time. V usage is TRBV7-3 and J usage is TRBJ2-3; D is undetermined. The CDR3 runs to 13 residues. Germline loops: CDR1 SGHTA, CDR2 FQGTGA. The V and J ends lost 4 bases and 2 bases respectively, with 7 bases between them. The CDR3 region has the DNA TGTGCCAGCAGCTCTCAAATCACAGATACGCAGTATTTT. It yields the protein CASSSQITDTQYF.

This chain connects TRBV6-5 to TRBJ2-5; 11 nucleotides agree with TRBD2. The CDR3 is 14 residues long. CDR1 is MNHEY and CDR2 is SVGAGI in the germline V gene. Trimming at V came to 3 bases and at J to 5 bases, leaving 2 bases not matched to a gene. Written as DNA, the CDR3 is TGTGCCAGCAGTTATAGCGGGGGGGCGGAGACCCAGTACTTC. This gives the protein CASSYSGGAETQYF.

The chain joins TRBV28 to TRBJ1-3, with 8 positions matching TRBD1. In germline, CDR1 is MDHEN, CDR2 SYDVKM. V shed 4 bases and J 0 bases; nucleotides not matched to a gene: 2. The CDR3 covers 15 residues. The DNA for the CDR3 is TGTGCCAGCAGTTGGGACAGGCTCTCTGGAAACACCATATATTTT. This sequence encodes CASSWDRLSGNTIYF. Drawing the rest from reference TRBV28 and TRBJ1-3, the complete variable domain is DVKVTQSSRYLVKRTGEKVFLECVQDMDHENMFWYRQDPGLGLRLIYFSYDVKMKEKGDIPEGYSVSREKKERFSLILESASTNQTSMYLCASSWDRLSGNTIYFGEGSWLTVV.

V usage is TRBV7-6 and J usage is TRBJ2-1, with D maybe TRBD2 (6 bases). V gave up 1 base and J gave up 4 bases, with 14 bases separating them. This CDR3 is built from 16 residues. Germline V gene sequence: CDR1 SGHVS, CDR2 FNYEAQ. The DNA of the CDR3 is TGTGCCAGCAGCTTAGATGTCAGCGGGCAATACAATGAGCAGTTCTTC. Residues: CASSLDVSGQYNEQFF.

The CDR3 DNA reads as TGCGCCAGCAGTTGGGAAGTCTATGGCTACACCTTC. It codes for CASSWEVYGYTF. V usage is TRBV10-2 and J usage is TRBJ1-2; unclear D gene. CDR1 and CDR2 (germline): WSHSY, SAAADI. The ends were cut back, 5 bases at V and 4 bases at J, with 8 bases in the middle. This CDR3 spans 12 amino acids.

V is TRBV7-3 and J is TRBJ2-3; D assignment may be TRBD1 or TRBD2 (5 bases each). Trimming left V 4 bases short and J 3 bases short, with 14 bases between. Germline CDR1 is SGHTA and CDR2 is FQGTGA. The CDR3 has 15 residues. Written as DNA, the CDR3 is TGTGCCAGCAGCTCAACCGGGACCTATACAGATACGCAGTATTTT. Protein product: CASSSTGTYTDTQYF. The full variable domain, completed using reference TRBV7-3 and TRBJ2-3, is GAGVSQTPSNKVTEKGKYVELRCDPISGHTALYWYRQSLGQGPEFLIYFQGTGAADDSGLPNDRFFAVRPEGSVSTLKIQRTERGDSAVYLCASSSTGTYTDTQYFGPGTRLTVL.

CDR3 loop: CASSARGGRGADTQYF. The CDR3 region has the DNA TGTGCCAGCAGCGCTCGCGGGGGCAGGGGGGCAGATACGCAGTATTTT. The chain combines TRBV9 with TRBJ2-3; possibly TRBD1 or TRBD2 for D (7 bases each). V was trimmed by 3 bases and J by 4 bases, leaving 18 bases between them. CDR3 length: 16 amino acids. Germline V gene sequence: CDR1 SGDLS, CDR2 YYNGEE. The full variable domain, its missing parts supplied by reference TRBV9 and TRBJ2-3, is DSGVTQTPKHLITATGQRVTLRCSPRSGDLSVYWYQQSLDQGLQFLIQYYNGEERAKGNILERFSAQQFPDLHSELNLSSLELGDSALYFCASSARGGRGADTQYFGPGTRLTVL.

In DNA form, the CDR3 reads TGTGCCAGCAGCTTACAGAGGGGACGGGAGACCCAGTACTTC. Its protein product is CASSLQRGRETQYF. The V call is TRBV7-9, the J call TRBJ2-5; D could derive from TRBD1 or TRBD2 (5 bases each). CDR3 length: 14 amino acids. CDR1 and CDR2 (germline): SEHNR, FQNEAQ (reference sequence). Trimming pared 2 bases from V and 5 bases from J, leaving 12 bases between.

The chain recombines TRBV27 with TRBJ2-7; D unclear. The CDR3 sequence is 13 residues long. With 2 bases removed from V and 6 bases from J, the gap between germline ends came to 11 bases. Germline-derived CDR1 and CDR2 are MNHEY and SMNVEV (reference sequence). CDR3 DNA sequence: TGTGCCAGCAGTTTACCCCCCCGGAGCGAGCAGTACTTC. Translation: CASSLPPRSEQYF.